These 4 T cell receptor beta chains were sequenced from one sample in a study of blood T cell repertoires in COVID-19. Only in-frame clones appear in the TCRdb table, and some are missing; sequencing was by immunoSEQ multiplex PCR. The repertoire holds approximately 340,000 clones, with about 86% as singletons. The sequenced sample was peripheral blood. Receptors were obtained from a man aged 25-40 years with active or convalescent COVID-19.

As regards this clone: One end of the junction fails to match germline, which may point to a read error. V is TRBV6-2 or TRBV6-3 and J is TRBJ1-2; possibly TRBD1 for D (5 bases). CDR1 is MNHEY, CDR2 SVGEGT, per germline. The CDR3 is 15 residues long. The CDR3 loop reads CASSSNQGSNYGYTF. As DNA, the CDR3 is TGTGCCAGCAGTTCCAACCAGGGATCGAACTATGGCTATACCTTC.

The chain recombines TRBV20-1 with TRBJ2-3; 8 nucleotides align to TRBD2. Germline CDR1 reads DFQATT; CDR2 reads SNEGSKA (reference sequence). The CDR3 loop spans 18 amino acids. The trim removed 3 bases at V and 5 bases at J, leaving 19 bases unmatched. CDR3 in amino acids: CSASPYGGTGGPQDTQYF. The CDR3 DNA reads TGCAGTGCTAGTCCTTACGGAGGAACGGGGGGGCCTCAAGATACGCAGTATTTT.

V usage is TRBV2 and J usage is TRBJ2-5, with D possibly being TRBD2 (6 bases). CDR1 and CDR2 (germline): SNHLY, FYNNEI. The V gene lost 7 bases and the J gene lost 2 bases, with 8 bases spanning the gap. The CDR3 totals 12 residues. In DNA form, the CDR3 reads TGTGCCAGCACGGGACTGCAAGAGACCCAGTACTTC. Its translation: CASTGLQETQYF.

The rearrangement links TRBV19 to TRBJ1-6; 8 bases line up with TRBD1. The germline V gene has CDR1 LNHDA and CDR2 SQIVND (reference sequence). This CDR3 is 14 amino acids long. V lost 7 bases to trimming and J lost 7 bases; unmatched junction nucleotides: 6. In DNA form, the CDR3 reads TGTGCCAGTACCGTGGACAGGGACAATTCACCCCTCCACTTT. Translation gives CASTVDRDNSPLHF.